This TCR beta chain was recorded in a study of shared clonotypes between healthy human individuals. Method: immunoSEQ multiplex PCR; TCRdb's copy keeps in-frame clones and lacks some. This sample carries some 2,400,000 clones, 90% to 96% of them seen once, and the ten largest clones take 0.1% to 0.15%. On this clone: An end of the junction differs from the germline gene, which may be a read error.

Per germline, CDR1 GTSNPN and CDR2 SVGIG (reference sequence). This CDR3 has 13 residues. The genes are TRBV30 and TRBJ2-7; 7 bases map to TRBD1. The sample was naive CD4+ T cells sorted from blood. Subset indicated: CD45RA+ positively selected. The clonotype originates from a man younger than 35 in good health. CDR3 residues: CAWSVGQTYKQYF. The CDR3 nucleotides are TGTGCCTGGAGTGTGGGACAGACCTACAAGCAGTACTTC.